This T cell receptor beta chain was captured by sequencing in a study of blood T cell repertoires in COVID-19. Method: immunoSEQ multiplex PCR; TCRdb's copy keeps in-frame clones and lacks some. The sample contains roughly 200,000 clones, 83% of which appear only once. The germline V gene has CDR1 LGHNA and CDR2 YSLEER. The CDR3 covers 15 residues. V lost 1 base and J lost 7, with 14 bases in between. V and J are TRBV4-3 and TRBJ2-1, with D possibly TRBD2 on 5 matching bases. What was sequenced was peripheral blood. The origin of this receptor is a woman in her twenties or thirties with COVID-19, enrolled during active disease. The CDR3 nucleotides are TGCGCCAGCAGCCAAGGGCCCGGGGTGAAGAATGAGCAGTTCTTC. Protein: CASSQGPGVKNEQFF.